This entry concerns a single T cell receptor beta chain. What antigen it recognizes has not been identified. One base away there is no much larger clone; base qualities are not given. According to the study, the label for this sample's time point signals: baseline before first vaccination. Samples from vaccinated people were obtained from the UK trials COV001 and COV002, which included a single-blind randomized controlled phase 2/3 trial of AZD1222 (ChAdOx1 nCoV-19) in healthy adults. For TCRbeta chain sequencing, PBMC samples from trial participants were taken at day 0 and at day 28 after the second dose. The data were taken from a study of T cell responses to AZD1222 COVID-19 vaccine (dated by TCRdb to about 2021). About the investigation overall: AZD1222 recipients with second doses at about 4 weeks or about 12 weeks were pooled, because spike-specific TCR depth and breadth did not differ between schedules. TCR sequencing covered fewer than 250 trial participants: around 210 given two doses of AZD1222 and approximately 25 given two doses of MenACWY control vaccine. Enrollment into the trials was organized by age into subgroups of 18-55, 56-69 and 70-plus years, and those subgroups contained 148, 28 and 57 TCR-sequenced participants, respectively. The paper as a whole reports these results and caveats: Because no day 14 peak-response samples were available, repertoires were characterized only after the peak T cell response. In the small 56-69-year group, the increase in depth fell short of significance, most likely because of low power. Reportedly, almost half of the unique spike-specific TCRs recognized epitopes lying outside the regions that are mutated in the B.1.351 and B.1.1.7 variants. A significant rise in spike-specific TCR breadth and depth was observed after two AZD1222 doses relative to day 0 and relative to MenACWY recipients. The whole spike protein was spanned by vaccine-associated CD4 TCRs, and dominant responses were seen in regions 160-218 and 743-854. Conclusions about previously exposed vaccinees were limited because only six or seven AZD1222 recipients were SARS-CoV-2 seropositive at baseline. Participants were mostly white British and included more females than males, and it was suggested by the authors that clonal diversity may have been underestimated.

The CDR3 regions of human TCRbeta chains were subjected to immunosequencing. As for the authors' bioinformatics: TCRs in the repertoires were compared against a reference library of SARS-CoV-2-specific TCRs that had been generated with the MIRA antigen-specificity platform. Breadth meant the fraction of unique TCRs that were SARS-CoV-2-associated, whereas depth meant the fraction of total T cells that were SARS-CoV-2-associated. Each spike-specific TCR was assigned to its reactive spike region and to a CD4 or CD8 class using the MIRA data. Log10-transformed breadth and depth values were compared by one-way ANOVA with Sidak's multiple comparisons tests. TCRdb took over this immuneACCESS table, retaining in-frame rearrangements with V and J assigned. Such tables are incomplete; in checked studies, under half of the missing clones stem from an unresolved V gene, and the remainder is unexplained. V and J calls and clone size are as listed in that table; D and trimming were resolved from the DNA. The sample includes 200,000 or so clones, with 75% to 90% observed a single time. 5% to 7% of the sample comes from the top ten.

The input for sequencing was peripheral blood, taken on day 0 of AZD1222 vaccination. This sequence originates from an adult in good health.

DNA sequence: TGTGCCAGCAGTTTGAACGGCTATAATTCACCCCTCCACTTT. Translation gives CASSLNGYNSPLHF. The chain couples TRBV28 to TRBJ1-6, with the D gene not confidently named. CDR1 and CDR2 (MDHEN, SYDVKM) derive from the germline V gene. Between the V and J ends, shortened by 3 bases and 3 bases respectively, the junction contains 6 bases. From cysteine to phenylalanine, the CDR3 is 14 amino acids long. The only DNA kept is the CDR3, 42 bases in frame from the first base.